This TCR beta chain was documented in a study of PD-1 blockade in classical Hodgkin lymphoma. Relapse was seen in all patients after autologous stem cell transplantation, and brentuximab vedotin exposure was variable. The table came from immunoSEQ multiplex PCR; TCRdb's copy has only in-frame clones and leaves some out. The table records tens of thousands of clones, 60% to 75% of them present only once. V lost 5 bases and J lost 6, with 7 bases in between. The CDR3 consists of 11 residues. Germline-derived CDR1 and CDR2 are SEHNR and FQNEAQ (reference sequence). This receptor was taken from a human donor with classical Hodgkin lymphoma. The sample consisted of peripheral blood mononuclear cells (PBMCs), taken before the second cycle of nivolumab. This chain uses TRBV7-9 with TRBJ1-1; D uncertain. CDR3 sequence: CASSPTAEAFF. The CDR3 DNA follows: TGTGCCAGCAGCCCCACTGCTGAAGCTTTCTTT. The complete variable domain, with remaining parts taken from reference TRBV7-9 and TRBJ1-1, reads DTGVSQNPRHKITKRGQNVTFRCDPISEHNRLYWYRQTLGQGPEFLTYFQNEAQLEKSRLLSDRFSAERPKGSFSTLEIQRTEQGDSAMYLCASSPTAEAFFGQGTRLTVV.